This entry lists 9 T cell receptor beta chains sequenced from one sample in a study of cytomegalovirus exposure and HLA in healthy donors. Here immunoSEQ multiplex PCR was the method, and the copy in TCRdb shows in-frame clones only, minus some. This repertoire shows roughly 150,000 clones, 80% to 85% found once; its top ten account for about a tenth. The specimen was PBMCs. These receptors were taken from a young man in good health and CMV-seropositive.

V is TRBV19 and J is TRBJ2-6; 10 positions match TRBD1. Germline CDR1 and CDR2: LNHDA and SQIVND (reference sequence). The CDR3 loop spans 16 amino acids. V shed 7 bases and J 2 bases; nucleotides not matched to a gene: 5. The CDR3 here is CASTRDRGTGANVLTF. The CDR3 bases are TGTGCCAGTACTCGGGACAGGGGTACTGGGGCCAACGTCCTGACTTTC.

This clone was seen a few times. The chain links TRBV28 to TRBJ2-7, with TRBD2 identical over 9 bases. After removal of 6 bases from V and 0 bases from J, the junction contained 6 bases not matched to a gene. The length of the CDR3 is 15 residues. Germline CDR1 reads MDHEN; CDR2 reads SYDVKM. The CDR3 spells CASSVAGDSSYEQYF. The CDR3 bases are TGTGCCAGCAGCGTAGCGGGGGATAGCTCCTACGAGCAGTACTTC.

This chain uses TRBV23-1 with TRBJ2-7; D gene unclear. TRBV23-1 is an ORF, with its function uncertain. CDR3 size: 18 residues. V shed 0 bases and J shed 1 base, with 19 bases lying between them. CDR3 sequence (DNA): TGCGCCAGCAGTCAATCACGAAACCCCGCAGGTTTGTCCTACGAGCAGTACTTC. This sequence encodes CASSQSRNPAGLSYEQYF.

J is TRBJ1-2 and V is TRBV5-6; 8 positions match TRBD1. The CDR3 loop spans 17 amino acids. After removal of 0 bases from V and 1 base from J, the junction contained 8 bases not matched to a gene. The germline CDR1 and CDR2 sequences are SGHDT and YYEEEE. The CDR3 coding sequence is TGTGCCAGCAGCTTGGTCGCCGGGACAGGCTTTAACTATGGCTACACCTTC. Translating gives CASSLVAGTGFNYGYTF.

V and J are TRBV11-2 and TRBJ2-1; TRBD2 matches at 11 bases. Germline-derived CDR1 and CDR2 are SGHAT and FQNNGV. This CDR3 has 14 residues. J gave up 6 bases and V 8 bases, and 6 bases lay outside the gene matches. For the CDR3, the DNA is TGTGCCAGCGGCACTAGCGGGAGTGGCAATGAGCAGTTCTTC. It encodes CASGTSGSGNEQFF.

V usage is TRBV13 and J usage is TRBJ2-3, with 12 positions matching TRBD1. CDR1 and CDR2 from the germline V gene are PRHDT and FYEKMQ (reference sequence). CDR3 size: 16 residues. The junction had 6 bases not matched to a gene; V was cut back by 3 bases and J by 5 bases. The CDR3 spells CASSLTGTGGEDTQYF. The CDR3 DNA follows: TGTGCCAGCAGCTTGACCGGGACAGGGGGCGAAGATACGCAGTATTTT.

This chain uses TRBV27 with TRBJ2-7; D is unclear. CDR3 length equals 13 residues. The V end lost 0 bases, the J end lost 3 bases, and 6 bases lay between the germline ends. Germline V gene lookup returns CDR1 MNHEY and CDR2 SMNVEV (reference sequence). The CDR3 sequence is CASSLSHSYEQYF. The CDR3 bases are TGTGCCAGCAGTTTATCTCACAGCTACGAGCAGTACTTC.

J is TRBJ2-3 and V is TRBV4-1, with D tentatively TRBD2 (5 bases). V shed 6 bases and J shed 5 bases, with 12 bases lying between them. The CDR3 consists of 13 residues. Germline loops: CDR1 MGHRA, CDR2 YSYEKL. The CDR3 nucleotides read TGCGCCAGCAGTGAAGTAGCGAGAGATACGCAGTATTTT. Translation gives CASSEVARDTQYF.

V is TRBV28 and J is TRBJ1-5, with TRBD1 matching 10 bases. Germline loops: CDR1 MDHEN, CDR2 SYDVKM. Losses at the gene ends were 1 base for V and 6 bases for J; bases not matched to a gene: 6. The CDR3 has 16 amino acids. The CDR3 is CASSLLGQGESQPQHF. CDR3 coding DNA: TGTGCCAGCAGTTTATTAGGACAGGGGGAGAGTCAGCCCCAGCATTTT.